What follows is one T cell receptor beta chain and its context. This sample is drawn from a study of technical replicates of blood from a few donors. V was trimmed by 1 base and J by 4 bases, leaving 16 bases between them. Looked up from germline, CDR1 is SSHAT and CDR2 is FNYEAQ (reference sequence). The CDR3 contains 16 residues. The table came from immunoSEQ multiplex PCR; TCRdb's copy has only in-frame clones and leaves some out. The data hold roughly 11,000 clones, with approximately 94% observed a single time. The sample comprised PBMCs. The source is a human donor in good health. The chain carries TRBV7-7 and TRBJ1-2, with no clear D. The CDR3 coding sequence is TGTGCCAGCAGCTTAGTTTGTCGACGGGGAGGCTATGGCTACACCTTC. Its protein product is CASSLVCRRGGYGYTF.